This TCR beta chain was observed in a study of blood T cells in healthy people across ages. With 5 bases removed from V and 9 bases from J, the gap between germline ends came to 9 bases. The length of the CDR3 is 11 residues. Per the germline V gene, CDR1 is SEHNR and CDR2 is FQNEAQ (reference sequence). Together with a sample-barcoded 5' primer, a J-beta primer mix was included in a second PCR lasting about 7 to 11 cycles. TCRdb passed the 5' RACE reads through MiXCR, listing each CDR3 protein once. The sample has 750,000 to 950,000 distinct CDR3 sequences, around 24% seen once. The donors, healthy Caucasians from Russia, were aged roughly 6 to 95. The study, taken as a whole, reports: Higher diversity and more naive CD4+ cells were features of long-lived donors, compared to aged donors. Roughly linearly, TCR beta diversity per million T cells fell as age increased. Unsorted PBMC material precluded a definitive naive versus antigen-experienced comparison.

As to this clonotype: Its antigen is still unknown.

This sample was shared with a second study, whose subject was T cells of mothers and their children.

Sequenced sample: blood. This TCR came from a boy aged 5-17 years in good health. This chain joins TRBV7-9 and TRBJ2-3; D gene ambiguous. CDR3 in amino acids: CASSPGMTQYF. The CDR3, as DNA: TGTGCCAGCAGCCCGGGTATGACGCAGTATTTT. Together with reference TRBV7-9 and TRBJ2-3, the CDR3 gives the full variable domain: DTGVSQNPRHKITKRGQNVTFRCDPISEHNRLYWYRQTLGQGPEFLTYFQNEAQLEKSRLLSDRFSAERPKGSFSTLEIQRTEQGDSAMYLCASSPGMTQYFGPGTRLTVL.